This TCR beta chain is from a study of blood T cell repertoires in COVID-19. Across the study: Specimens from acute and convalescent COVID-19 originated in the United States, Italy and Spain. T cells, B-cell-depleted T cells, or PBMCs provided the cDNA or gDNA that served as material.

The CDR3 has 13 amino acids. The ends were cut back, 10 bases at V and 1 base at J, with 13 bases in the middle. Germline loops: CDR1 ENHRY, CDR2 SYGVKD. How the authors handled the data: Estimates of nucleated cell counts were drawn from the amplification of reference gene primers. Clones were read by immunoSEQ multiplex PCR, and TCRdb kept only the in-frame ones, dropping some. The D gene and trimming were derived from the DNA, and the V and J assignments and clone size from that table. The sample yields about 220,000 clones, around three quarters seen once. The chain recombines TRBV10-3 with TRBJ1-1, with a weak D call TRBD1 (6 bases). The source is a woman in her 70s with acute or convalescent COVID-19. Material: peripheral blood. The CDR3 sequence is CATNRDGNTEAFF. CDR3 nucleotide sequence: TGTGCCACGAACAGGGATGGGAACACTGAAGCTTTCTTT.